The 23 T cell receptor beta chains listed next were all sequenced from one sample in a study of T cells in Graves' hyperthyroidism and ophthalmopathy. Amplification yielded TCR beta CDR3 regions, with RNA transcripts as the source. In the first-round RT-PCR of the TCR CDR3, the HTBI primer set was used. MiXCR, run by TCRdb on the multiplex PCR reads, gives a single entry per CDR3 protein. The repertoire holds hundreds of thousands of distinct CDR3 sequences, with about 16% as singletons. The sequenced material came from blood. The receptors were gathered from a woman aged 25 to 45 with Graves' hyperthyroidism.

This clonotype was observed at least ten times. The chain carries TRBV28 and TRBJ1-1; D is possibly TRBD1 (6 bases). The CDR3 contains 16 residues. CDR1 and CDR2 (germline): MDHEN, SYDVKM. V was shortened by 4 bases and J by 4 bases, with 19 bases between the two germline ends. Here the CDR3 reads CASSSITSTGTTEAFF. The CDR3 DNA is TGTGCCAGCAGTTCCATAACCTCGACAGGAACCACTGAAGCTTTCTTT.

This clonotype was detected many times. CDR3 sequence reads: CASRSGGFLQETQYF. The DNA for the CDR3 is TGTGCCAGCAGGTCGGGGGGCTTCCTCCAAGAGACCCAGTACTTC. The chain combines TRBV11-2 with TRBJ2-5; D perhaps matches TRBD2 (7 bases). Germline V CDR1 and CDR2: SGHAT, FQNNGV. The CDR3 extends over 15 amino acids. Trimming stripped 6 bases from V and 1 base from J, with 15 bases between.

Ten or more counts support this clonotype. This chain links TRBV4-3 with TRBJ1-1, with TRBD1 matching 7 bases. V was pared by 2 bases and J by 5 bases, with 5 bases of the junction left unmatched. The CDR3 contains 14 residues. CDR1 and CDR2 (germline): LGHNA, YSLEER. The CDR3, as DNA: TGCGCCAGCAGCCAATCGACAGGGAGAACTGAAGCTTTCTTT. This translates into CASSQSTGRTEAFF.

This clonotype was detected a few times. The V and J genes are TRBV20-1 and TRBJ2-3, with D tentatively TRBD2 (5 bases). The CDR3 contains 13 residues. Germline V lookup: CDR1 DFQATT, CDR2 SNEGSKA (reference sequence). V lost 4 bases to trimming and J lost 2 bases, with 10 bases between them. For the CDR3, the DNA is TGCAGTGCTACCCGGGATTTCACAGATACGCAGTATTTT. Translating gives CSATRDFTDTQYF.

This chain connects TRBV5-1 to TRBJ2-2; D is unresolved. Germline V gene data show CDR1 as SGHRS and CDR2 as YFSETQ. V was trimmed by 4 bases and J by 7 bases, leaving 14 bases between them. The length of the CDR3 is 14 residues. As DNA, the CDR3 is TGCGCCAGCAGCGCTATTGCCCCGGGCGGGGAGCTGTTTTTT. Amino acid sequence: CASSAIAPGGELFF.

Note on this clonotype: The junction does not match germline at one end; this may be a read error. The chain couples TRBV5-1 to TRBJ2-5; 9 nucleotides match TRBD1. Germline V gene sequence: CDR1 SGHRS, CDR2 YFSETQ. This CDR3 spans 15 amino acids. CDR3 in amino acids: CASSLGTGLGETQYF. In nucleotides, the CDR3 is TGTGCCAGCAGCCTAGGGACAGGGTTGGGAGAGACCCAGTACTTC.

CDR3 sequence: CASSVTGRGTEAFF. Here the CDR3 DNA reads TGTGCCAGCAGCGTGACAGGGAGAGGCACTGAAGCTTTCTTT. The chain has TRBV9 and TRBJ1-1, with 7 bases aligning to TRBD1. The trim removed 2 bases at V and 4 bases at J, leaving 5 bases unmatched. The CDR3 contains 14 residues. The germline gives CDR1 SGDLS, CDR2 YYNGEE. The entire variable domain, with the rest obtained from reference TRBV9 and TRBJ1-1, is as follows: DSGVTQTPKHLITATGQRVTLRCSPRSGDLSVYWYQQSLDQGLQFLIQYYNGEERAKGNILERFSAQQFPDLHSELNLSSLELGDSALYFCASSVTGRGTEAFFGQGTRLTVV.

This clonotype has a count of ten or more. This chain uses TRBV7-9 with TRBJ2-7; tentatively, D is TRBD1 (6 bases). The CDR3 consists of 16 residues. From germline, CDR1 is SEHNR and CDR2 FQNEAQ (reference sequence). V lost 5 bases and J 3 bases, leaving 20 bases between the germline ends. In DNA, the CDR3 is TGTGCCAGCAGCCAAATCGGGTCGGACAGCCGCTACGAGCAGTACTTC. Translation: CASSQIGSDSRYEQYF.

This clonotype appeared many times. The genes are TRBV15 and TRBJ2-2, with TRBD2 as a possible D gene (5 bases). Trimming stripped 5 bases from V and 6 bases from J, with 13 bases between. The CDR3 has 14 residues. CDR1 and CDR2 from the germline V gene are LNHNV and YYDKDF (reference sequence). Here the CDR3 reads CATSGRTGAGELFF. CDR3 nucleotides: TGTGCCACCAGCGGAAGGACTGGGGCCGGGGAGCTGTTTTTT.

Worth noting for this clonotype: This may be a read error, as it is one base from a much larger clone. In this CDR3 the conserved last residue, phenylalanine or tryptophan, is missing, so a read error is likely. This chain connects TRBV7-2 to TRBJ1-1, with unresolved D. This CDR3 is 12 amino acids long. Germline CDR1 reads SGHTA; CDR2 reads FQGNSA. The V end was cut by 8 bases, the J end by 4 bases, with 11 bases between. The CDR3 spells CASGPRSTEAFL. In nucleotides, the CDR3 is TGTGCCAGCGGCCCTAGAAGCACTGAAGCTTTCCTT.

CDR3 sequence (DNA): TGTGCCAGCAGCGTAGTGGGCGGGAGTGGGTTCTCGGTCACTGATGAGCAGTTCTTC. Its translation is CASSVVGGSGFSVTDEQFF. The V call is TRBV9, the J call TRBJ2-1, with 7 bases fitting TRBD2. CDR3 length: 19 residues. The V segment lost 0 bases and the J segment 8 bases; nucleotides outside the gene matches: 20. Germline loops: CDR1 SGDLS, CDR2 YYNGEE.

The chain employs TRBV10-3 and TRBJ2-7; maybe TRBD2 (6 bases). Trimming stripped 8 bases from V and 3 bases from J, with 14 bases between. This CDR3 is built from 13 residues. Germline V gives CDR1 ENHRY, CDR2 SYGVKD. The CDR3 spells CAIGAGRDYEQYF. In nucleotides, the CDR3 is TGTGCCATCGGGGCGGGACGGGACTACGAGCAGTACTTC.

On this clonotype itself: This clone may be a read error of a much larger clone one base away. The V call is TRBV11-2, the J call TRBJ2-1; 7 nucleotides align to TRBD2. CDR3 length: 16 amino acids. The germline CDR1 and CDR2 sequences are SGHAT and FQNNGV. Germline trimming cut 3 bases from V and 4 bases from J; bases unmatched to any gene: 9. The CDR3 reads CASSFRTRGYYNEQFF. CDR3 nucleotide sequence: TGTGCCAGCAGCTTCCGGACTAGAGGGTATTACAATGAGCAGTTCTTC.

The V gene is TRBV20-1, the J gene TRBJ1-5; 7 bases align to TRBD1. Germline CDR1 reads DFQATT; CDR2 reads SNEGSKA (reference sequence). After removal of 6 bases from V and 0 bases from J, the junction contained 8 bases not matched to a gene. This CDR3 comprises 15 residues. The CDR3 bases are TGCAGTGCAACCGGGACAGAGAATAGCAATCAGCCCCAGCATTTT. Translation: CSATGTENSNQPQHF.

This clonotype was seen only a few times. V and J are TRBV12-3 or TRBV12-4 and TRBJ1-6, with a tentative D call TRBD1 (6 bases). The V and J ends lost 3 bases and 8 bases respectively, with 20 bases between them. This CDR3 has 17 residues. The CDR3 here is CASSFGTPLPGDSPLHF. DNA for the CDR3: TGTGCCAGCAGTTTTGGGACACCCCTTCCGGGGGATTCACCCCTCCACTTT.

This clonotype was counted many times. V gene TRBV7-9 combines with J gene TRBJ2-7, with D possibly TRBD1 on 5 matching bases. CDR3 length: 15 amino acids. Trimming left V 2 bases short and J 6 bases short, with 17 bases between. CDR1 is SEHNR and CDR2 is FQNEAQ in the germline V gene (reference sequence). The CDR3 region is CASSLRPGIFGEQYF. CDR3 in DNA: TGTGCCAGCAGCTTAAGGCCAGGGATTTTCGGCGAGCAGTACTTC.

This chain joins TRBV13 and TRBJ2-1; 8 bases align to TRBD1. J gave up 7 bases and V 6 bases, and 8 bases lay outside the gene matches. CDR3 length: 14 residues. Germline V lookup: CDR1 PRHDT, CDR2 FYEKMQ (reference sequence). The CDR3 here is CASRGQGAGNEQFF. The CDR3 DNA sequence: TGTGCCAGCAGGGGGCAGGGGGCTGGAAATGAGCAGTTCTTC.

This clonotype came up a few times. The chain links TRBV28 to TRBJ2-2, with TRBD2 identical over 7 bases. Losses at the gene ends were 3 bases for V and 4 bases for J; bases not matched to a gene: 8. CDR3 size: 16 residues. The germline CDR1 and CDR2 sequences are MDHEN and SYDVKM. CDR3 protein: CASSFRGGSSTGELFF. CDR3 sequence (DNA): TGTGCCAGCAGTTTTCGAGGCGGGAGCAGCACCGGGGAGCTGTTTTTT.

This clonotype was observed many times. The chain couples TRBV6-1 to TRBJ2-3, with D tentatively TRBD2 (6 bases). Germline CDR1 reads MNHNS; CDR2 reads SASEGT. There are 15 residues in the CDR3. Trimming left V 5 bases short and J 4 bases short, with 16 bases between. This chain's CDR3 is CASSYGETRSDTQYF. In DNA, the CDR3 is TGTGCCAGCAGTTATGGCGAGACTAGATCAGATACGCAGTATTTT.

This clonotype appeared many times. The rearrangement links TRBV28 to TRBJ1-1, with D possibly being TRBD1 (6 bases). The CDR3 is made up of 13 amino acids. Germline V gene data show CDR1 as MDHEN and CDR2 as SYDVKM. Trimming removed 7 bases from V and 7 bases from J, with 16 bases in between. The DNA of the CDR3 is TGTGCCAGCATAAGCAGGGGCCGACGTGAAGCTTTCTTT. Translated: CASISRGRREAFF.

The chain has TRBV7-3 and TRBJ2-1; no clear D. V shed 2 bases and J shed 10 bases, with 15 bases lying between them. The CDR3 covers 14 residues. The germline V gene encodes CDR1 SGHTA and CDR2 FQGTGA. The CDR3 DNA is TGTGCCAGCAGCTTAGACGTCACGAACCAAGAGCAGTTCTTC. Translation gives CASSLDVTNQEQFF. The full variable domain, completed using reference TRBV7-3 and TRBJ2-1, is GAGVSQTPSNKVTEKGKYVELRCDPISGHTALYWYRQSLGQGPEFLIYFQGTGAADDSGLPNDRFFAVRPEGSVSTLKIQRTERGDSAVYLCASSLDVTNQEQFFGPGTRLTVL.

In this sample, this clonotype turned up a few times. The chain recombines TRBV5-1 with TRBJ2-5; 10 positions match TRBD2. The CDR3 length is 15 residues. The V segment lost 4 bases and the J segment 2 bases; nucleotides outside the gene matches: 5. Germline V gene data show CDR1 as SGHRS and CDR2 as YFSETQ. The CDR3: CASSMGLAMQETQYF. As DNA, the CDR3 is TGCGCCAGCAGCATGGGACTAGCGATGCAAGAGACCCAGTACTTC.

This clonotype has at least ten counts. The chain couples TRBV6-2 or TRBV6-3 to TRBJ2-5; perhaps TRBD1 as D (5 bases). Trimming cost V 5 bases and J 0 bases, with 10 bases left between them. The CDR3 extends over 14 amino acids. CDR1 is MNHEY and CDR2 is SVGEGT in the germline V gene. For the CDR3, the DNA is TGTGCCAGCAGTCCCAGACAGCACCAAGAGACCCAGTACTTC. The encoded protein is CASSPRQHQETQYF.